This T cell receptor (beta chain) is from a study of T cell responses to AZD1222 COVID-19 vaccine. The protocol was immunoSEQ multiplex PCR, while the TCRdb copy is restricted to in-frame clones and leaves out a portion. The sample holds nearly 110,000 clones, 90% seen once. Overall study results and limits: Nearly half of spike-specific TCRs reportedly target variant regions that are unmutated in the B.1.351 and B.1.1.7 variants. Spike was spanned by vaccine-associated CD4 TCRs, with dominance at 160-218 and 743-854.

CDR1 is SGHRS and CDR2 is YFSETQ in the germline V gene. This CDR3 comprises 15 residues. V lost 5 bases, J lost 0 bases, and 6 bases stayed unmatched. A remark on this clone: Its antigen is still unknown.

This rearrangement joins TRBV5-1 to TRBJ2-7, with 9 bases aligning to TRBD2. Sequenced here: peripheral blood, sampled 28 days after the second AZD1222 dose. This clonotype originated in an adult who received the AZD1222 COVID-19 vaccine. CDR3 region: CASSVERGASYEQYF. The CDR3 DNA follows: TGCGCCAGCAGTGTGGAGCGGGGGGCCTCCTACGAGCAGTACTTC.